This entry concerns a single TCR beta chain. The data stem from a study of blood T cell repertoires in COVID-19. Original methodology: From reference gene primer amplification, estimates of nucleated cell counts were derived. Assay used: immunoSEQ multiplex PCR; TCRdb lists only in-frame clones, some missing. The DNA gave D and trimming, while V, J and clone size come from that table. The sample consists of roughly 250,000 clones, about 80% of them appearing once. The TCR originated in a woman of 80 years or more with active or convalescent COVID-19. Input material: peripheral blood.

CDR3 loop: CASSSPNNYYGYTF. The CDR3 DNA reads TGTGCCAGCAGTTCTCCTAATAACTACTATGGCTACACCTTC. The gene calls are TRBV6-5 and TRBJ1-2; D call uncertain. With 4 bases removed from V and 3 bases from J, the gap between germline ends came to 12 bases. Looked up from germline, CDR1 is MNHEY and CDR2 is SVGAGI. There are 14 residues in the CDR3.